One sample yielded the 13 T cell receptor beta chains listed below, sequenced in a study of T cell responses to AZD1222 COVID-19 vaccine. Clones were read by immunoSEQ multiplex PCR, and TCRdb kept only the in-frame ones, dropping some. This table has approximately 180,000 clones, approximately 94% appearing once. Here the sequenced sample was peripheral blood, taken 28 days after the second dose of the MenACWY control vaccine. The receptor set was obtained from an adult who received the MenACWY meningococcal vaccine as a control.

J is TRBJ2-5 and V is TRBV4-2; 7 nucleotides match TRBD2. The CDR3 loop spans 17 amino acids. Germline V gives CDR1 LGHNA, CDR2 YNFKEQ. The V gene end was trimmed by 0 bases and the J gene end by 5 bases; junction bases not matched to a gene: 12. The CDR3 coding sequence is TGTGCCAGCAGCCAAGAACTTGGCGGGAGTGGGGGGGAGACCCAGTACTTC. Protein product: CASSQELGGSGGETQYF.

J is TRBJ1-2 and V is TRBV15; unclear D gene. There are 15 residues in the CDR3. V was shortened by 0 bases and J by 5 bases, with 13 bases between the two germline ends. Germline-derived CDR1 and CDR2 are LNHNV and YYDKDF (reference sequence). The CDR3 sequence: CATSRDRVSVYGYTF. CDR3 coding DNA: TGTGCCACCAGCAGAGATAGGGTATCAGTGTATGGCTACACCTTC.

The chain links TRBV7-9 to TRBJ2-3, with D hard to call. CDR1 is SEHNR, CDR2 FQNEAQ, per germline (reference sequence). CDR3 length: 16 residues. Trimming stripped 5 bases from V and 2 bases from J, with 17 bases between. Here the CDR3 reads CASSPTPLLITDTQYF. In DNA form, the CDR3 reads TGTGCCAGCAGCCCCACCCCCCTCCTTATCACAGATACGCAGTATTTT.

This clone was picked up a small number of times. The gene calls are TRBV5-1 and TRBJ2-2, with D tentatively TRBD1 (5 bases). With 1 base removed from V and 3 bases from J, the gap between germline ends came to 16 bases. Germline loops: CDR1 SGHRS, CDR2 YFSETQ. The CDR3 contains 17 residues. In nucleotides, the CDR3 is TGCGCCAGCAGCTTGACCCCCCCGACAGACTACACCGGGGAGCTGTTTTTT. Translated: CASSLTPPTDYTGELFF.

The genes are TRBV19 and TRBJ2-1; 7 bases agree with TRBD2. The CDR3 is 15 amino acids. The trim removed 6 bases at V and 8 bases at J, leaving 13 bases unmatched. The germline V gene has CDR1 LNHDA and CDR2 SQIVND (reference sequence). The CDR3 region is CASRAWEGRLDEQFF. In DNA form, the CDR3 reads TGTGCCAGTAGGGCGTGGGAGGGCCGCTTAGATGAGCAGTTCTTC.

This clone was recorded once. The CDR3 DNA sequence: TGTGCCAGTAACCCTAGGACAGGGGGGAACACCGGGGAGCTGTTTTTT. It specifies CASNPRTGGNTGELFF. The chain uses TRBV19 and TRBJ2-2; 10 nucleotides match TRBD1. Per germline, CDR1 LNHDA and CDR2 SQIVND (reference sequence). V was clipped by 7 bases and J by 1 base; unmatched bases: 6. CDR3 size: 16 residues. Full variable domain (remainder filled in from reference TRBV19 and TRBJ2-2): DGGITQSPKYLFRKEGQNVTLSCEQNLNHDAMYWYRQDPGQGLRLIYYSQIVNDFQKGDIAEGYSVSREKKESFPLTVTSAQKNPTAFYLCASNPRTGGNTGELFFGEGSRLTVL.

The rearrangement links TRBV9 to TRBJ1-2, with 7 bases fitting TRBD1. The CDR3 loop spans 13 amino acids. V shed 4 bases, J shed 5 bases, and the junction held 5 bases outside the gene matches. Germline V gene lookup returns CDR1 SGDLS and CDR2 YYNGEE. DNA for the CDR3: TGTGCCAGCAGCCCCGGGACAGATTATGGCTACACCTTC. As protein: CASSPGTDYGYTF.

The chain recombines TRBV27 with TRBJ1-5; D is undetermined. CDR3 size: 14 residues. In germline, CDR1 is MNHEY, CDR2 SMNVEV (reference sequence). With 2 bases removed from V and 8 bases from J, the gap between germline ends came to 13 bases. CDR3 protein: CASSLGIPPKPQHF. The DNA for the CDR3 is TGTGCCAGCAGTTTAGGGATTCCTCCCAAGCCCCAGCATTTT.

This chain connects TRBV6-1 to TRBJ2-7, with D possibly being TRBD2 (6 bases). This CDR3 comprises 13 residues. Trimming left V 1 base short and J 5 bases short, with 9 bases between. Germline V lookup: CDR1 MNHNS, CDR2 SASEGT. The CDR3, as DNA: TGTGCCAGCAGTGAAGTCTGGGGGGACGAGCAGTACTTC. It translates to CASSEVWGDEQYF.

The chain links TRBV13 to TRBJ1-1, with D unresolved. The CDR3 is made up of 14 amino acids. Trimming cost V 5 bases and J 1 base, with 11 bases left between them. The germline gives CDR1 PRHDT, CDR2 FYEKMQ (reference sequence). Here the CDR3 reads CASSTVKKNTEAFF. The CDR3 DNA is TGTGCCAGCAGCACAGTAAAGAAGAACACTGAAGCTTTCTTT.

This clone was seen just once. This sequence joins TRBV5-1 and TRBJ2-3; possibly TRBD2 for D (6 bases). The CDR3 runs 13 residues. The V and J ends lost 9 bases and 0 bases respectively, with 11 bases between them. Germline CDR1 is SGHRS and CDR2 is YFSETQ. CDR3 sequence: CATSSGSTDTQYF. The CDR3 bases are TGCGCCACCAGTAGCGGTAGCACAGATACGCAGTATTTT.

CDR3 in amino acids: CASSQESLHYEQYF. The CDR3 DNA reads TGTGCCAGCAGCCAAGAGTCCCTTCACTACGAGCAGTACTTC. The chain recombines TRBV4-2 with TRBJ2-7; D is unresolved. This CDR3 has 14 amino acids. V lost 0 bases to trimming and J lost 3 bases, with 9 bases between them. Germline CDR1 LGHNA, CDR2 YNFKEQ.

This chain uses TRBV7-8 with TRBJ2-5, with 8 bases identical to TRBD1. The germline V gene has CDR1 SGHVS and CDR2 FQNEAQ. The length of the CDR3 is 15 residues. Losses at the gene ends were 2 bases for V and 5 bases for J; bases not matched to a gene: 7. In nucleotides, the CDR3 is TGTGCCAGCAGCTTATCAGCCAGGGGGCGGGAGACCCAGTACTTC. It specifies CASSLSARGRETQYF.